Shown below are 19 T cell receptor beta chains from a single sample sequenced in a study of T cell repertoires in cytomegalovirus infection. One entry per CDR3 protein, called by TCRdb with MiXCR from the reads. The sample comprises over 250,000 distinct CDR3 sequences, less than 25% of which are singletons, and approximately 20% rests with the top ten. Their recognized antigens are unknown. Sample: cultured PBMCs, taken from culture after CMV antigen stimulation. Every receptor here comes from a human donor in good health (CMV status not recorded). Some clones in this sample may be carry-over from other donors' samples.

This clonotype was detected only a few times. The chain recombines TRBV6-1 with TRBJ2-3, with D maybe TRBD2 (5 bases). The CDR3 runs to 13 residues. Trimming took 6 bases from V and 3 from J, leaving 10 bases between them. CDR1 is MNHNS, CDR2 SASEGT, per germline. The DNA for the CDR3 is TGTGCCAGCAGGGAGGTTGGGACAGATACGCAGTATTTT. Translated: CASREVGTDTQYF.

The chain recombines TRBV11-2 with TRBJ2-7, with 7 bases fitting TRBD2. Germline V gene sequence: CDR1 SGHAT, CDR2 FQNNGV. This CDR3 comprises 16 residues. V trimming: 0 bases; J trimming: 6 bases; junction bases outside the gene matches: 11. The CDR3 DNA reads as TGTGCCAGCAGCTTAGAGGGCGGCGGGAGTGAGTCCGAGCAGTACTTC. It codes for CASSLEGGGSESEQYF.

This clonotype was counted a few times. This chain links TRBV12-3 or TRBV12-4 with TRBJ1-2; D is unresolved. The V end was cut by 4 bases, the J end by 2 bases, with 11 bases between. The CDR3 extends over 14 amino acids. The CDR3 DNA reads TGTGCCAGCAGTTCTGGCCGGTCCAACTATGGCTACACCTTC. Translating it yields CASSSGRSNYGYTF.

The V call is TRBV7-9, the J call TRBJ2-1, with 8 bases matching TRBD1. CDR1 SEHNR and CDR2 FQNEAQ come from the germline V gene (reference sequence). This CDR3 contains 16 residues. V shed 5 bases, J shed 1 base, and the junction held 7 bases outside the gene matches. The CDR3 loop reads CASSARQGTSYNEQFF. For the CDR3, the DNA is TGTGCCAGCAGCGCCAGACAGGGGACTTCCTACAATGAGCAGTTCTTC.

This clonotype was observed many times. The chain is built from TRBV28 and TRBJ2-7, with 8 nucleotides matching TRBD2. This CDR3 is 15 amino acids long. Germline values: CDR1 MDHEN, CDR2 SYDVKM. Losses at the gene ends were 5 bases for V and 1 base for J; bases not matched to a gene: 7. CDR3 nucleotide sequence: TGTGCCAGCAGTCTGAGCGGGAGCGCGTCCTACGAGCAGTACTTC. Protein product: CASSLSGSASYEQYF.

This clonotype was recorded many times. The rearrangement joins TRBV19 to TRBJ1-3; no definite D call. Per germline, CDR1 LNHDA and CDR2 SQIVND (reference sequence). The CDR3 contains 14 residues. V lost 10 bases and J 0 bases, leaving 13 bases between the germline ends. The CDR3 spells CATETGSSGNTIYF. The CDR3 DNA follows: TGTGCCACCGAGACGGGGAGCTCTGGAAACACCATATATTTT.

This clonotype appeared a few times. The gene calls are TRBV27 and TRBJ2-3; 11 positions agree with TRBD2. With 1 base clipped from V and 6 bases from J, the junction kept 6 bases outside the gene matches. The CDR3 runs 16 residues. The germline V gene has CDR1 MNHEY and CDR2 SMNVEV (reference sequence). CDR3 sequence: CASSLFLAGGVDTQYF. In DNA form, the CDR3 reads TGTGCCAGCAGTTTATTCCTAGCGGGGGGAGTGGATACGCAGTATTTT.

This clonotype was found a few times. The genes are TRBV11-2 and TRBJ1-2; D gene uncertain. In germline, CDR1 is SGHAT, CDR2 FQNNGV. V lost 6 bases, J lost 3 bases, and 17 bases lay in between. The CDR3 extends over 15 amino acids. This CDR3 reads CASSYTTRRHYGYTF. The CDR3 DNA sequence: TGTGCCAGCAGTTATACCACGAGGCGCCACTATGGCTACACCTTC.

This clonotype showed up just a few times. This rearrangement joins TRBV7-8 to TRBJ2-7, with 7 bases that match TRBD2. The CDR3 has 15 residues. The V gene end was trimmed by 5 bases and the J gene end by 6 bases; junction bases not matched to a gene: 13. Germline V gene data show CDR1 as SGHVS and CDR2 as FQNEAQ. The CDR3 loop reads CASSPLGGSPLEQYF. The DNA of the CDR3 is TGTGCCAGCAGCCCCCTGGGCGGGAGTCCCCTCGAGCAGTACTTC.

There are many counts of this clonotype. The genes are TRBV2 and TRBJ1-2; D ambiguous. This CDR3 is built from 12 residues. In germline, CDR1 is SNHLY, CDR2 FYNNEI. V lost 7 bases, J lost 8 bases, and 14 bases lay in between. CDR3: CASTAISDGYTF. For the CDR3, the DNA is TGTGCCAGCACCGCAATCTCGGACGGCTACACCTTC.

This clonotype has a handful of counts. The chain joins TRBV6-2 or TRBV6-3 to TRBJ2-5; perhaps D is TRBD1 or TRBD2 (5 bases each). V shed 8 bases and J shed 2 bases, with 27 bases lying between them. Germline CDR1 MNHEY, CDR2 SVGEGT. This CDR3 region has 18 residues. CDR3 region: CASVVPGWSRGDQETQYF. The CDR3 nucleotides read TGTGCCAGCGTGGTACCAGGATGGTCAAGAGGGGATCAAGAGACCCAGTACTTC.

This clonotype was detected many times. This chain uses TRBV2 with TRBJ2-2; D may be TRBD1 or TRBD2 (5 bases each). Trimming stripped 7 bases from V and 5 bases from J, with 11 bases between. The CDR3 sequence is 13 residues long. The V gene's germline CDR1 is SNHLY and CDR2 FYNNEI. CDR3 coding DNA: TGTGCCAGCATGTTTGAGGGGACCGGGGAGCTGTTTTTT. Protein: CASMFEGTGELFF.

CDR3 sequence (DNA): TGTGCCAGCAGTTTGCCCCCTCCACTCGAGCAGTACTTC. This translates into CASSLPPPLEQYF. This chain uses TRBV12-3 or TRBV12-4 with TRBJ2-7; D is undetermined. Trimming took 3 bases from V and 6 from J, leaving 12 bases between them. CDR3 length equals 13 residues.

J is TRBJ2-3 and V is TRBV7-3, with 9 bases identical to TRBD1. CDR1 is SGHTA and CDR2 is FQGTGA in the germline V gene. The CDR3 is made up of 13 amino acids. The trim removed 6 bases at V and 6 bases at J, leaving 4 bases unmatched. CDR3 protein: CASSPGQGDTQYF. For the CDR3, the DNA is TGTGCCAGCAGTCCCGGACAGGGGGATACGCAGTATTTT.

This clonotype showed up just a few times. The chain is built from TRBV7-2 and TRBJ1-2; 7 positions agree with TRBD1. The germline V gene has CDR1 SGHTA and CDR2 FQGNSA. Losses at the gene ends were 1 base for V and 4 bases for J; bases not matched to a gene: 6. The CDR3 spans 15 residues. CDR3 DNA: TGTGCCAGCAGCTTAGAGGGGGCCAGCCCCTATGGCTACACCTTC. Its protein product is CASSLEGASPYGYTF.

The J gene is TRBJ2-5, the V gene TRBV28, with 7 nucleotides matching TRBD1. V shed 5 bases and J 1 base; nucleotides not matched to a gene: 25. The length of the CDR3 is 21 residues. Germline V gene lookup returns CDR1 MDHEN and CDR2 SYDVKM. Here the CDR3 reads CASSAQTGKRRDRGLQETQYF. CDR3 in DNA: TGTGCCAGCAGTGCCCAGACAGGGAAGAGGCGCGATCGAGGCCTCCAAGAGACCCAGTACTTC.

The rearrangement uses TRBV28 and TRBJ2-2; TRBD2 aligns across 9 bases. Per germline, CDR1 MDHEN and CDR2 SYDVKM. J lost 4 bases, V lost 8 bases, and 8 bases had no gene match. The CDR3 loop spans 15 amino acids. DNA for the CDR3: TGTGCCAGCGAAGGTAGCGGGAGAGCCACCGGGGAGCTGTTTTTT. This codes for CASEGSGRATGELFF.

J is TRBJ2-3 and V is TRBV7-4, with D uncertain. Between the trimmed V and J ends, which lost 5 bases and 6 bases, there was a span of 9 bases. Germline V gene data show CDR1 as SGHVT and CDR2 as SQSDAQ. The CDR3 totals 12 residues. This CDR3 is CASSPNMDTQYF. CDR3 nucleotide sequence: TGTGCCAGCAGCCCCAATATGGATACGCAGTATTTT. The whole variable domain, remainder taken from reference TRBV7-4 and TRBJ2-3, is GAGVSQSPRYKVAKRGRDVALRCDSISGHVTLYWYRQTLGQGSEVLTYSQSDAQRDKSGRPSGRFSAERPERSVSTLKIQRTEQGDSAVYLCASSPNMDTQYFGPGTRLTVL.

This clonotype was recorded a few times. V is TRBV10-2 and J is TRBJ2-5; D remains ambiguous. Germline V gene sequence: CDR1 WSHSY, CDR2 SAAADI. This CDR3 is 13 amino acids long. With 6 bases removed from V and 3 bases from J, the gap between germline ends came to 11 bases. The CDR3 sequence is CASSFRWEETQYF. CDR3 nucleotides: TGCGCCAGCAGCTTCAGGTGGGAAGAGACCCAGTACTTC.